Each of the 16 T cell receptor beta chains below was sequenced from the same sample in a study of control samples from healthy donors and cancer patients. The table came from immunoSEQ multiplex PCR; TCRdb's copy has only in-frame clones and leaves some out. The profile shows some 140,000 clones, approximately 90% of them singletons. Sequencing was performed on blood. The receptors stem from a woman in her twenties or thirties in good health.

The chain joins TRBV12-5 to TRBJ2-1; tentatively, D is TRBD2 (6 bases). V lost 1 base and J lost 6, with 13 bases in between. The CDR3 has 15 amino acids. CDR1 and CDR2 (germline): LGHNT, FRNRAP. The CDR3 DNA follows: TGTGCTAGTGGTTTGGCCGGGACTCCGCTCAATGAGCAGTTCTTC. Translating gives CASGLAGTPLNEQFF. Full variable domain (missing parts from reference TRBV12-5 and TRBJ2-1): DARVTQTPRHKVTEMGQEVTMRCQPILGHNTVFWYRQTMMQGLELLAYFRNRAPLDDSGMPKDRFSAEMPDATLATLKIQPSEPRDSAVYFCASGLAGTPLNEQFFGPGTRLTVL.

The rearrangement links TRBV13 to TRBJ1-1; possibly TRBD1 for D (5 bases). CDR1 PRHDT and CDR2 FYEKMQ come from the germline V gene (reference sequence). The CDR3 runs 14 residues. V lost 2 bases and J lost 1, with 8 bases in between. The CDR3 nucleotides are TGTGCCAGCAGCTTACTCGGACAGAACACTGAAGCTTTCTTT. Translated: CASSLLGQNTEAFF.

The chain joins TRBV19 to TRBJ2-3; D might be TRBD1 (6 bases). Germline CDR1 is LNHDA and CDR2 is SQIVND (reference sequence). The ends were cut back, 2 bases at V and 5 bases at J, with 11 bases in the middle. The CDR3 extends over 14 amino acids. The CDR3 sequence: CASSIPPGEDTQYF. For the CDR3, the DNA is TGTGCCAGTAGTATACCTCCAGGGGAAGATACGCAGTATTTT.

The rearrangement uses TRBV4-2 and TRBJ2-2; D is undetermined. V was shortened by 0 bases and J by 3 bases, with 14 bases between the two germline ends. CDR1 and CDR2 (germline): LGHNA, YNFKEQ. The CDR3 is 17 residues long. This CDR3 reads CASSQDSRRRDTGELFF. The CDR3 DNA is TGTGCCAGCAGCCAAGATAGCCGTCGTAGGGACACCGGGGAGCTGTTTTTT.

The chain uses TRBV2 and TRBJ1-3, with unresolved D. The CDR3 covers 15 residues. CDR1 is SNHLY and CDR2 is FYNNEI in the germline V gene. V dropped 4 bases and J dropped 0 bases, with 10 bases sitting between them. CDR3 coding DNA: TGTGCCAGCAGTGGTCTGCTCTTCTCTGGAAACACCATATATTTT. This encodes CASSGLLFSGNTIYF.

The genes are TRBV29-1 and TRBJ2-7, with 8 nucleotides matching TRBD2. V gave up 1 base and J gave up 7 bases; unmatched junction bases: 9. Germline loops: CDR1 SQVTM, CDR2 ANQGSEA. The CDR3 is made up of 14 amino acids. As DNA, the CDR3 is TGCAGCGTTGAAGGACCGGGAGGGCCGGGAGAGCAGTACTTC. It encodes CSVEGPGGPGEQYF.

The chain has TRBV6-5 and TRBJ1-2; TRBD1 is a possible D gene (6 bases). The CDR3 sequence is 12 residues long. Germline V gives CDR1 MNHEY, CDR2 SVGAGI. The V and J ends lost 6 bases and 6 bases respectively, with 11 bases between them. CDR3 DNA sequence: TGTGCCAGCAGCGTCGGGGGCCATGGCTACACCTTC. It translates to CASSVGGHGYTF.

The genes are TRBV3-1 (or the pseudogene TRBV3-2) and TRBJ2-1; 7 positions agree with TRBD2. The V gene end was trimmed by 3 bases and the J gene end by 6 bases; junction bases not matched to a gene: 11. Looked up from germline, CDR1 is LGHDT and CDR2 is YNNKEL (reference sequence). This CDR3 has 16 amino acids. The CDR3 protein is CASSQMGREPGNEQFF. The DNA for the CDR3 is TGTGCCAGCAGCCAGATGGGGCGGGAGCCGGGCAATGAGCAGTTCTTC.

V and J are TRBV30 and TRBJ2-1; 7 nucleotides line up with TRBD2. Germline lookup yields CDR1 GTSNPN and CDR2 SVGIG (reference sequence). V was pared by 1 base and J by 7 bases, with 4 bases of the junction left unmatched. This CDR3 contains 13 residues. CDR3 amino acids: CAWSGTRWNEQFF. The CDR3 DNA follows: TGTGCCTGGAGTGGGACTAGGTGGAATGAGCAGTTCTTC.

The CDR3 sequence is CASRGQGRDEQFF. CDR3 coding DNA: TGTGCCAGCAGGGGACAGGGTAGGGATGAGCAGTTCTTC. The chain couples TRBV5-5 to TRBJ2-1, with 9 nucleotides matching TRBD1. The germline CDR1 and CDR2 sequences are SGHKS and YYEKEE (reference sequence). The CDR3 runs 13 residues. J was trimmed by 8 bases and V by 5 bases; bases with no gene match: 5.

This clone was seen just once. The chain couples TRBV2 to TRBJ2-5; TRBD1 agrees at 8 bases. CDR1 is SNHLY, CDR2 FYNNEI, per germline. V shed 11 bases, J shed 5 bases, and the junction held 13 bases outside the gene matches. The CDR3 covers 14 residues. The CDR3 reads CASTGQGRSETQYF. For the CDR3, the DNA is TGTGCCTCGACAGGACAGGGAAGGAGCGAGACCCAGTACTTC.

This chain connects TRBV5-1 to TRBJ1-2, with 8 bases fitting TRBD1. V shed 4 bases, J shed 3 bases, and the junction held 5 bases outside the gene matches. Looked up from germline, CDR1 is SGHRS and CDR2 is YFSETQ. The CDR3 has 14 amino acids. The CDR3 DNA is TGCGCCAGCAGCATGACAGGGGACGACTATGGCTACACCTTC. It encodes CASSMTGDDYGYTF.

The CDR3 here is CASSPGVLAGQPQHF. Here the CDR3 DNA reads TGTGCCAGCAGTCCGGGGGTCCTAGCGGGTCAGCCCCAGCATTTT. This chain links TRBV6-2 or TRBV6-3 with TRBJ1-5; D possibly corresponds to TRBD1 (5 bases). Per germline, CDR1 MNHEY and CDR2 SVGEGT. This CDR3 region has 15 residues. The ends were cut back, 5 bases at V and 6 bases at J, with 17 bases in the middle.

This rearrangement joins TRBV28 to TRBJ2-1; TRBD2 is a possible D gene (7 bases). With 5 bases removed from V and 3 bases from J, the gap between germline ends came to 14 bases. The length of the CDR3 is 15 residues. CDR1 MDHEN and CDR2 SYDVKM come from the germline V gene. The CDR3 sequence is CASSTGGGIYNEQFF. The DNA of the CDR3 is TGTGCCAGCAGTACCGGCGGGGGCATCTACAATGAGCAGTTCTTC.

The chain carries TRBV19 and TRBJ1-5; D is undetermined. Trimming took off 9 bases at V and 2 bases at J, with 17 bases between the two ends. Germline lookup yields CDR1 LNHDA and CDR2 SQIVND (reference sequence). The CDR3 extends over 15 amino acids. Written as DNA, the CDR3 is TGTGCCAGCAACCACGGCGGAGATGGCAATCAGCCCCAGCATTTT. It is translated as CASNHGGDGNQPQHF.

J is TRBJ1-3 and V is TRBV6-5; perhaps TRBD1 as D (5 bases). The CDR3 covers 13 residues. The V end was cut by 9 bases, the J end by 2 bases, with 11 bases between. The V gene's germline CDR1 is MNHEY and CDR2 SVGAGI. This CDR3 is CASKRGAGNTIYF. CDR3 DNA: TGTGCCAGTAAAAGGGGAGCTGGAAACACCATATATTTT.